This TCR beta chain originates from a study of T cell responses to AZD1222 COVID-19 vaccine. Study-wide results and caveats: Without day 14 samples, only post-peak T cell repertoires were studied. There were mostly white British donors and more females than males, and clonal diversity was possibly underestimated.

Clones were read by immunoSEQ multiplex PCR, and TCRdb kept only the in-frame ones, dropping some. The table includes about 99,000 clones, 90% detected once. In the case of this clone: Antigen unknown.

This CDR3 region has 16 residues. The germline V gene encodes CDR1 MNHEY and CDR2 SMNVEV (reference sequence). The germline V and J ends were trimmed by 4 bases and 4 bases, with 17 bases remaining between them. This chain connects TRBV27 to TRBJ1-5; D gene unclear. The material was peripheral blood, obtained on day 0 of AZD1222 vaccination. The receptor's source is an adult in good health. CDR3 nucleotides: TGTGCCAGCAGTTCTTTAACCGGGAATGGGAATCAGCCCCAGCATTTT. Amino acid sequence: CASSSLTGNGNQPQHF.